Listed here is a single T cell receptor (beta chain). The entry originates in a study of shared T cell receptors in the human thymus. TCRdb's copy holds only in-frame clones and misses some; the assay was immunoSEQ multiplex PCR. The repertoire holds about 660,000 clones, approximately 89% seen once, with roughly 0.0094% in the top ten. The data were also submitted as part of a second study, on human thymus T cells.

Sequencing was carried out using thymocytes. The clonotype was recovered from a boy under two years old with a congenital heart defect.

Here the CDR3 DNA reads TGTGCCAGCAGTTACTCGCCCTACCGGGACAGGAACGAGCAGTACTTC. It specifies CASSYSPYRDRNEQYF. This chain connects TRBV6-5 to TRBJ2-7, with 8 bases matching TRBD1. The germline gives CDR1 MNHEY, CDR2 SVGAGI. With 0 bases clipped from V and 5 bases from J, the junction kept 9 bases outside the gene matches. The CDR3 runs 16 residues.